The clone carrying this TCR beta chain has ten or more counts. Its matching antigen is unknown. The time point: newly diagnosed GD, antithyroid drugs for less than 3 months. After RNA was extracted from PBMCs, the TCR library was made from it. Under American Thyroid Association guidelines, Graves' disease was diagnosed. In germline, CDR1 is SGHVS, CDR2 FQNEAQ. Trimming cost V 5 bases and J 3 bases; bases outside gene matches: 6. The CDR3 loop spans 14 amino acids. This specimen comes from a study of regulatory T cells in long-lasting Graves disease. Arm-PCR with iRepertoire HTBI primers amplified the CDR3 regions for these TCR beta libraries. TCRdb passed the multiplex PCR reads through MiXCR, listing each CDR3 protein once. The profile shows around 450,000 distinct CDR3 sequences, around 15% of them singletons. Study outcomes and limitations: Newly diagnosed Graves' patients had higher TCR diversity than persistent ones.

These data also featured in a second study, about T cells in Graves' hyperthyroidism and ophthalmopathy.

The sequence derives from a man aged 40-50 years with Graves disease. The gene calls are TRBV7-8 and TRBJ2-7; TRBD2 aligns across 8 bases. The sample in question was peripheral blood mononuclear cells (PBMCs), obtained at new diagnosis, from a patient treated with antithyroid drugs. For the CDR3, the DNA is TGTGCCAGCAGCCCTTGGACTAGCTACTACGAGCAGTACTTC. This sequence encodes CASSPWTSYYEQYF.